At least ten counts were recorded for the clone carrying this T cell receptor beta chain. The CDR3 is made up of 12 amino acids. The germline V gene encodes CDR1 SGHTA and CDR2 FQGNSA. V was cut by 1 base and J by 7 bases, with 6 bases left in between. The entry originates in a study of CD8 T cells in ankylosing spondylitis. With molecular barcodes, quantitative 5'-RACE was used to make the TCR beta libraries. TCRdb independently ran MiXCR on the 5' RACE reads; one entry per CDR3 protein. The repertoire consists of about 250,000 distinct CDR3 sequences, with roughly a tenth occurring once and the leading ten covering 2.6%.

The sample comprised blood, either unsorted or a sorted T cell fraction (not recorded which). The receptor comes from a male donor with ankylosing spondylitis or in good health (not recorded which). The chain combines TRBV7-2 with TRBJ2-3; the D is unclear. CDR3 residues: CASSLGVNTQYF. The CDR3 nucleotides are TGTGCCAGCAGCTTAGGAGTAAATACGCAGTATTTT.